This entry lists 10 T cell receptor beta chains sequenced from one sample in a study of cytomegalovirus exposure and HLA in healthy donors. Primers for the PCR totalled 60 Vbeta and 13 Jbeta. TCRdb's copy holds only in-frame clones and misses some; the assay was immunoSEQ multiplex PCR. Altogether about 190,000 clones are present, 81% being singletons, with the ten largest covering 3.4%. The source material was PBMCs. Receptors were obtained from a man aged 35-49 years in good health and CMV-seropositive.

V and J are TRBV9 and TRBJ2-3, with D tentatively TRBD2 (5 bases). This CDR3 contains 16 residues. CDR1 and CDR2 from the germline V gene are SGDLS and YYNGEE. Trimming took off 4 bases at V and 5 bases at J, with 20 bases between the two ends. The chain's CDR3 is CASSPRVGWTGDTQYF. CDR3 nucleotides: TGTGCCAGCAGCCCGAGGGTGGGGTGGACGGGAGATACGCAGTATTTT.

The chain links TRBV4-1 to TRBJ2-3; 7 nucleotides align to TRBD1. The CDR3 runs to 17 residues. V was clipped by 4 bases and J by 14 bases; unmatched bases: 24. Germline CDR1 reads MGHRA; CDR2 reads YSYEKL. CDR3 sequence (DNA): TGCGCCAGCAGCCTCGATTCGACCACTAACAGGGGCCTTGACCGGTATTTT. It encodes CASSLDSTTNRGLDRYF.

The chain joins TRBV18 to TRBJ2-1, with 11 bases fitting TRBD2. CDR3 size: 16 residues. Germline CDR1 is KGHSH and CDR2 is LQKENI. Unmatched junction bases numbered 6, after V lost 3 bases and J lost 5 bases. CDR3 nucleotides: TGTGCCAGCTCACCTCCCGGGACTAGCGGTGACAATGAGCAGTTCTTC. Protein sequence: CASSPPGTSGDNEQFF. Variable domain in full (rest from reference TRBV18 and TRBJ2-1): NAGVMQNPRHLVRRRGQEARLRCSPMKGHSHVYWYRQLPEEGLKFMVYLQKENIIDESGMPKERFSAEFPKEGPSILRIQQVVRGDSAAYFCASSPPGTSGDNEQFFGPGTRLTVL.

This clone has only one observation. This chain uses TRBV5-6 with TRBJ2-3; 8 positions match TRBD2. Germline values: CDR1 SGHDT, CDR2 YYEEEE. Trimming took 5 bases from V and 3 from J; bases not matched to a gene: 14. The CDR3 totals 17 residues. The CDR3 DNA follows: TGTGCCAGCAGAGGTGCGGCCAGCGGGAGTTGGACAGATACGCAGTATTTT. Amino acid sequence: CASRGAASGSWTDTQYF.

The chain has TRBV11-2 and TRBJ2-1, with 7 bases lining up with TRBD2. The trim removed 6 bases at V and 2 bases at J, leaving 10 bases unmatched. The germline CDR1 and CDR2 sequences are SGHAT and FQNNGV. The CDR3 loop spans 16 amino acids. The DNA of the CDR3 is TGTGCCAGCAGGGGTTCGGGCGGGACTACCTACAATGAGCAGTTCTTC. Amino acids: CASRGSGGTTYNEQFF.

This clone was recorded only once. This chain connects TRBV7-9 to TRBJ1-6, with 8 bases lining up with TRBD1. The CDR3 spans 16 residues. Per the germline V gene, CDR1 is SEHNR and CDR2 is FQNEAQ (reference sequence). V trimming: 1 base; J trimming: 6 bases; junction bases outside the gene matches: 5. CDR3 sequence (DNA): TGTGCCAGCAGCTTAGGTTACACAGGGGGTAATTCACCCCTCCACTTT. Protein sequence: CASSLGYTGGNSPLHF.

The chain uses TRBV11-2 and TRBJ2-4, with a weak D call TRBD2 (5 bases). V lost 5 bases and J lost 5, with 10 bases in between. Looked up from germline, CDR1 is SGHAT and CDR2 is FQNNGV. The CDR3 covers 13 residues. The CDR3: CASSTGEQNIQYF. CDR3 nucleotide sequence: TGTGCCAGCAGCACCGGGGAACAAAACATTCAGTACTTC. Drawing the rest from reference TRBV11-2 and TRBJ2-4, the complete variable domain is EAGVAQSPRYKIIEKRQSVAFWCNPISGHATLYWYQQILGQGPKLLIQFQNNGVVDDSQLPKDRFSAERLKGVDSTLKIQPAKLEDSAVYLCASSTGEQNIQYFGAGTRLSVL.

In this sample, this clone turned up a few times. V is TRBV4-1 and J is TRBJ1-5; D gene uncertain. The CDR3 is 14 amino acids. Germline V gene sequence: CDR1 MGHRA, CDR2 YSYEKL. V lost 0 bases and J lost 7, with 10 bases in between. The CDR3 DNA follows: TGCGCCAGCAGCCAAGAACTGCGAGGGCAGCCCCAGCATTTT. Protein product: CASSQELRGQPQHF.

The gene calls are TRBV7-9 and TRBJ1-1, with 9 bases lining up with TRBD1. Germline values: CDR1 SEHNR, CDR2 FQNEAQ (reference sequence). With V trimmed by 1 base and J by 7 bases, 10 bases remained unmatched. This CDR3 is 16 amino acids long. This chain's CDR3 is CASSLDGTGPGGEAFF. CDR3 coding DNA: TGTGCCAGCAGCTTAGACGGGACAGGGCCGGGGGGTGAAGCTTTCTTT.

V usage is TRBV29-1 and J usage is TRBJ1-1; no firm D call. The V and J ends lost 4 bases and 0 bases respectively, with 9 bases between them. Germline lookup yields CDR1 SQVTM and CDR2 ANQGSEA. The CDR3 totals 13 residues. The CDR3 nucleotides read TGCAGCGTTGTGGGCGGGTTGAACACTGAAGCTTTCTTT. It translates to CSVVGGLNTEAFF.